This T cell receptor beta chain was sequenced during a study of blood T cell repertoires in COVID-19. The wider study: T cells, B-cell-depleted T cells, or PBMCs supplied cDNA or gDNA.

Using immunoSEQ multiplex PCR, the repertoire was profiled, and TCRdb retains in-frame clones only, with some absent. The profile covers approximately 170,000 clones, with 90% appearing a single time and roughly a sixth taken by the ten largest. There are 15 residues in the CDR3. The V and J ends lost 3 bases and 2 bases, in that order; junction bases with no gene match: 8. Germline V gene data show CDR1 as SGHTS and CDR2 as YDEGEE. What was sequenced was peripheral blood. This receptor was taken from a man in his fifties or sixties with active or convalescent COVID-19. The chain combines TRBV5-8 with TRBJ2-7; 7 nucleotides agree with TRBD1. In DNA form, the CDR3 reads TGTGCCAGCAGCTCCTGGTCCGACAGGGCCTACGAGCAGTACTTC. It codes for CASSSWSDRAYEQYF. Based on the CDR3 plus reference TRBV5-8 and TRBJ2-7, the full variable domain is EAGVTQSPTHLIKTRGQQATLRCSPISGHTSVYWYQQALGLGLQFLLWYDEGEERNRGNFPPRFSGRQFPNYSSELNVNALELEDSALYLCASSSWSDRAYEQYFGPGTRLTVT.